This T cell receptor (beta chain) is drawn from a study of T cell changes during pregnancy in multiple sclerosis. Clones were read by immunoSEQ multiplex PCR, and TCRdb kept only the in-frame ones, dropping some. The table includes 70,000 to 95,000 clones, about nine tenths detected once. The V and J ends lost 4 bases and 2 bases respectively, with 12 bases between them. Germline values: CDR1 SGHNT, CDR2 YYREEE (reference sequence). CDR3 length: 14 amino acids. The sample was peripheral blood, taken before pregnancy. This TCR derives from a female donor with multiple sclerosis, enrolled in a pregnancy study. This rearrangement joins TRBV5-4 to TRBJ2-5, with D maybe TRBD1 (6 bases). This CDR3 is CASSLTGSQETQYF. The CDR3 DNA reads as TGTGCCAGCAGCCTCACAGGGTCACAAGAGACCCAGTACTTC. Combining the CDR3 with reference TRBV5-4 and TRBJ2-5 gives the whole variable domain ETGVTQSPTHLIKTRGQQVTLRCSSQSGHNTVSWYQQALGQGPQFIFQYYREEENGRGNFPPRFSGLQFPNYSSELNVNALELDDSALYLCASSLTGSQETQYFGPGTRLLVL.